The present TCR beta chain was sequenced within a study of technical replicates of blood from several donors. Clones were read by immunoSEQ multiplex PCR, and TCRdb kept only the in-frame ones, dropping some. Among fewer than 100,000 clones listed, less than 95% were seen once. Germline lookup yields CDR1 MNHGY and CDR2 SVAAGI. CDR3 size: 14 residues. J was trimmed by 7 bases and V by 6 bases; bases with no gene match: 10. Sequenced sample: T cells isolated from PBMCs. The TCR comes from a human donor in good health. The chain combines TRBV6-9 with TRBJ1-2, with TRBD1 matching over 8 bases. CDR3 in DNA: TGTGCCAGCAGCCGGACAGGGCCATCCATTGGCTACACCTTC. Protein: CASSRTGPSIGYTF.